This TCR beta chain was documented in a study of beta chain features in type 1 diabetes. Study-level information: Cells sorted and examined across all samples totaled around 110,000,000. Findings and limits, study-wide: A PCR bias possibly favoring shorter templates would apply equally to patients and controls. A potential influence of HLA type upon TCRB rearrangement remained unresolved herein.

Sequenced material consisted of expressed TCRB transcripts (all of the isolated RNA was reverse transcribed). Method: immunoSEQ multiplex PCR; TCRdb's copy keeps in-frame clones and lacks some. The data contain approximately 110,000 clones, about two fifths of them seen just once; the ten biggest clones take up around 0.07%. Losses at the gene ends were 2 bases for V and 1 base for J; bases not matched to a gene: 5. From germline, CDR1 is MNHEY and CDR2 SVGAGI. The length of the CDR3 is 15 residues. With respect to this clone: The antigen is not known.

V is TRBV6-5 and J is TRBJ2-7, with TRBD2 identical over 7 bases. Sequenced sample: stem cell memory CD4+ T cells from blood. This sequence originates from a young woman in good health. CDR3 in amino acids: CASSYRPGRSYEQYF. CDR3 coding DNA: TGTGCCAGCAGTTACCGCCCCGGGAGGTCCTACGAGCAGTACTTC.